Following are 4 T cell receptor beta chains from one sample sequenced in a study of blood T cell repertoires in COVID-19. The repertoire was sequenced with immunoSEQ multiplex PCR; TCRdb's copy has only in-frame clones and lacks some. The table has 100,000 to 150,000 clones, 85% to 90% seen once. The sequenced sample was peripheral blood. The origin of the receptors is an elderly woman with acute or convalescent COVID-19.

The chain combines TRBV7-2 with TRBJ1-3; maybe TRBD1 (6 bases). The CDR3 extends over 16 amino acids. Germline V gives CDR1 SGHTA, CDR2 FQGNSA. V was shortened by 7 bases and J by 0 bases, with 16 bases between the two germline ends. The DNA for the CDR3 is TGTGCCAGCACCGTAGACAGGATAGTCTCTGGAAACACCATATATTTT. This encodes CASTVDRIVSGNTIYF.

The chain combines TRBV3-1 (or the pseudogene TRBV3-2) with TRBJ1-1; no clear D. The CDR3 length is 12 residues. The germline V and J ends were trimmed by 3 bases and 4 bases, with 6 bases remaining between them. Germline V gives CDR1 LGHDT, CDR2 YNNKEL (reference sequence). CDR3 amino acids: CASSQGVTEAFF. In DNA, the CDR3 is TGTGCCAGCAGCCAGGGCGTCACTGAAGCTTTCTTT.

This chain joins TRBV3-1 (or the pseudogene TRBV3-2) and TRBJ1-4; D unresolved. This CDR3 contains 12 residues. CDR1 and CDR2 (germline): LGHDT, YNNKEL (reference sequence). Trimming took 2 bases from V and 7 from J, leaving 5 bases between them. The CDR3 DNA follows: TGTGCCAGCAGCCAATCCCGTGAAAAACTGTTTTTT. It yields the protein CASSQSREKLFF.

The V gene is TRBV9, the J gene TRBJ1-2; 7 positions agree with TRBD1. Germline V gene sequence: CDR1 SGDLS, CDR2 YYNGEE. This CDR3 contains 15 residues. Trimming cost V 3 bases and J 2 bases; bases outside gene matches: 7. The CDR3 nucleotides are TGTGCCAGCAGCGCAGGGACAGTAGGCAACTATGGCTACACCTTC. Translating it yields CASSAGTVGNYGYTF.